Shown below are 22 T cell receptor beta chains from a single sample sequenced in a study of cytomegalovirus exposure and HLA in healthy donors. Both 60 Vbeta primers and 13 Jbeta primers went into the PCR. Method: immunoSEQ multiplex PCR; TCRdb's copy keeps in-frame clones and lacks some. Of roughly 120,000 clones in the sample, 9% to 10% are singletons; the top ten hold roughly 3%. The sequenced sample was PBMCs. Receptors originate from a young man in good health and CMV-seronegative.

The chain recombines TRBV6-5 with TRBJ1-6, with 7 bases fitting TRBD1. Losses at the gene ends were 7 bases for V and 7 bases for J; bases not matched to a gene: 10. The CDR3 has 15 amino acids. Germline V gene data show CDR1 as MNHEY and CDR2 as SVGAGI. As DNA, the CDR3 is TGTGCCAGCACCCCTGTACAGGGGAAAAATTCACCCCTCCACTTT. This gives the protein CASTPVQGKNSPLHF.

The CDR3 nucleotides are TGTGCCAGCAGCCGGACTAGCGGGGGGCCCTGGGATGAGCAGTTCTTC. Encoded protein: CASSRTSGGPWDEQFF. The rearrangement links TRBV7-2 to TRBJ2-1; TRBD2 aligns across 14 bases. The CDR3 is made up of 16 amino acids. The ends lost 5 bases at V and 8 bases at J; junction bases unmatched: 8. Looked up from germline, CDR1 is SGHTA and CDR2 is FQGNSA.

This clone was seen only a few times. CDR3 coding DNA: TGCGCCAGCTGTGGCGGGGGGGCACTATACACAGATACGCAGTATTTT. It translates to CASCGGGALYTDTQYF. The chain combines TRBV5-1 with TRBJ2-3; 9 bases map to TRBD2. The CDR3 runs to 16 residues. V lost 7 bases and J lost 2; bases outside the gene matches: 11. CDR1 is SGHRS and CDR2 is YFSETQ in the germline V gene.

This chain uses TRBV7-9 with TRBJ1-6; D ambiguous. Trimming took 2 bases from V and 5 from J, leaving 4 bases between them. Germline lookup yields CDR1 SEHNR and CDR2 FQNEAQ (reference sequence). The CDR3 covers 13 residues. The CDR3 here is CASSLSDNSPLHF. The DNA of the CDR3 is TGTGCCAGCAGCTTATCAGATAATTCACCCCTCCACTTT.

This clone was seen only a few times. The V and J genes are TRBV6-1 and TRBJ1-2; a weak D match, TRBD1 (5 bases). The CDR3 covers 13 residues. Germline V gene data show CDR1 as MNHNS and CDR2 as SASEGT. With 6 bases removed from V and 4 bases from J, the gap between germline ends came to 12 bases. In DNA form, the CDR3 reads TGTGCCAGCAGGGAGGGAGGGACCTATGGCTACACCTTC. It codes for CASREGGTYGYTF.

Only a few counts were recorded for this clone. This chain uses TRBV11-3 with TRBJ2-7, with TRBD1 matching over 11 bases. V dropped 8 bases and J dropped 3; count of bases not matched to a gene: 9. The germline CDR1 and CDR2 sequences are SGHNT and YENEEA. The CDR3 runs to 15 residues. The CDR3 DNA follows: TGTGCCAGCCGAAAAGGGACAGGGGGACGCTACGAGCAGTACTTC. This codes for CASRKGTGGRYEQYF. Drawing the rest from reference TRBV11-3 and TRBJ2-7, the complete variable domain is EAGVVQSPRYKIIEKKQPVAFWCNPISGHNTLYWYLQNLGQGPELLIRYENEEAVDDSQLPKDRFSAERLKGVDSTLKIQPAELGDSAVYLCASRKGTGGRYEQYFGPGTRLTVT.

This clone was seen only a few times. The chain links TRBV5-5 to TRBJ1-1, with 12 bases identical to TRBD1. V was clipped by 2 bases and J by 8 bases; unmatched bases: 10. CDR1 and CDR2 (germline): SGHKS, YYEKEE (reference sequence). The CDR3 is 16 residues long. The CDR3 DNA is TGTGCCAGCAGCTTTACGCCGGGACAGGGGGCATGGGAAGCTTTCTTT. Protein: CASSFTPGQGAWEAFF.

The rearrangement joins TRBV9 to TRBJ2-7; the D is unclear. The CDR3 consists of 14 residues. With 0 bases removed from V and 1 base from J, the gap between germline ends came to 8 bases. CDR1 and CDR2 from the germline V gene are SGDLS and YYNGEE. CDR3 loop: CASSVGYGSYEQYF. For the CDR3, the DNA is TGTGCCAGCAGCGTAGGCTACGGGTCCTACGAGCAGTACTTC. Supplemented by reference TRBV9 and TRBJ2-7, the full variable domain reads DSGVTQTPKHLITATGQRVTLRCSPRSGDLSVYWYQQSLDQGLQFLIQYYNGEERAKGNILERFSAQQFPDLHSELNLSSLELGDSALYFCASSVGYGSYEQYFGPGTRLTVT.

In its sample, this clone was seen a few times. The genes are TRBV27 and TRBJ2-7; TRBD1 aligns across 9 bases. Germline V gene data show CDR1 as MNHEY and CDR2 as SMNVEV (reference sequence). Trimming at V came to 4 bases and at J to 6 bases, leaving 7 bases not matched to a gene. The CDR3 length is 14 residues. CDR3 protein: CASSWRDRVGEQYF. CDR3 in DNA: TGTGCCAGCAGTTGGAGGGACAGGGTGGGCGAGCAGTACTTC.

The genes are TRBV15 and TRBJ2-7, with D perhaps matching TRBD1 (6 bases). Germline V CDR1 and CDR2: LNHNV, YYDKDF (reference sequence). Between the trimmed V and J ends, which lost 2 bases and 3 bases, there was a span of 14 bases. The CDR3 loop spans 15 amino acids. CDR3 sequence reads: CATSRTDRSVYEQYF. The CDR3 coding sequence is TGTGCCACCAGCAGAACCGACAGGTCGGTCTACGAGCAGTACTTC.

The V and J genes are TRBV7-2 and TRBJ1-2, with TRBD1 as a possible D gene (5 bases). CDR1 SGHTA and CDR2 FQGNSA come from the germline V gene. Trimming took off 7 bases at V and 4 bases at J, with 22 bases between the two ends. There are 16 residues in the CDR3. The CDR3 bases are TGTGCCAGCACCCGCGTCGCGGGGGAAGATGGCTATGGCTACACCTTC. Its translation: CASTRVAGEDGYGYTF.

There are a few counts of this clone. The chain is built from TRBV6-1 and TRBJ2-1, with 7 nucleotides matching TRBD2. The J segment lost 6 bases and the V segment lost 4 bases, leaving 3 bases of the junction unmatched. The CDR3 is 13 amino acids. Per the germline V gene, CDR1 is MNHNS and CDR2 is SASEGT. The CDR3 reads CASSGTSANEQFF. The CDR3 coding sequence is TGTGCCAGCAGTGGAACTAGCGCCAATGAGCAGTTCTTC.

The chain employs TRBV10-1 and TRBJ2-5; D remains unclear. V was cut by 0 bases and J by 1 base, with 6 bases left in between. The CDR3 runs 14 residues. Per the germline V gene, CDR1 is WNHNN and CDR2 is SYGVQD (reference sequence). The CDR3 region is CASSESGTQETQYF. DNA for the CDR3: TGCGCCAGCAGTGAGTCTGGCACCCAAGAGACCCAGTACTTC.

The V call is TRBV7-6, the J call TRBJ2-7, with 10 bases aligning to TRBD2. With V trimmed by 5 bases and J by 3 bases, 13 bases remained unmatched. Germline-derived CDR1 and CDR2 are SGHVS and FNYEAQ. CDR3 size: 17 residues. CDR3 sequence: CASSRGVAGGLNYEQYF. The CDR3 DNA reads as TGTGCCAGCAGCCGAGGGGTAGCGGGAGGACTAAACTACGAGCAGTACTTC. Using reference TRBV7-6 and TRBJ2-7 for the parts outside the CDR3, the full variable domain is GAGVSQSPRYKVTKRGQDVALRCDPISGHVSLYWYRQALGQGPEFLTYFNYEAQQDKSGLPNDRFSAERPEGSISTLTIQRTEQRDSAMYRCASSRGVAGGLNYEQYFGPGTRLTVT.

This clone has more than one count but fewer than ten. The V gene is TRBV5-4, the J gene TRBJ2-3; maybe TRBD2 (6 bases). Germline CDR1 reads SGHNT; CDR2 reads YYREEE (reference sequence). The CDR3 has 15 amino acids. Trimming pared 0 bases from V and 2 bases from J, leaving 10 bases between. The CDR3 DNA is TGTGCCAGCAGCTTGGGGGACTCTTCCACAGATACGCAGTATTTT. This gives the protein CASSLGDSSTDTQYF.

This chain joins TRBV11-3 and TRBJ2-7; 13 positions match TRBD2. The CDR3 covers 15 residues. Trimming cost V 4 bases and J 5 bases; bases outside gene matches: 5. Germline-derived CDR1 and CDR2 are SGHNT and YENEEA. CDR3 sequence: CASSSRTSGSHEQYF. CDR3 coding DNA: TGTGCCAGCAGCTCGAGGACTAGCGGGAGCCACGAGCAGTACTTC.

The V call is TRBV4-3, the J call TRBJ2-5, with TRBD2 identical over 9 bases. The junction had 11 bases not matched to a gene; V was cut back by 0 bases and J by 3 bases. The CDR3 contains 18 residues. Germline lookup yields CDR1 LGHNA and CDR2 YSLEER. In DNA form, the CDR3 reads TGCGCCAGCAGCCAAGATCCCCCAGCGGGGGGCTTTAAAGAGACCCAGTACTTC. It codes for CASSQDPPAGGFKETQYF.

This clone was detected only a few times. The chain couples TRBV7-6 to TRBJ1-1, with D unclear. The CDR3 covers 18 residues. Germline loops: CDR1 SGHVS, CDR2 FNYEAQ. V was pared by 0 bases and J by 0 bases, with 17 bases between. The CDR3 region has the DNA TGTGCCAGCAGCTTAGCGATCCACATTTCGGGAATGAACACTGAAGCTTTCTTT. It encodes CASSLAIHISGMNTEAFF. The variable domain in full, with the rest retrieved from reference TRBV7-6 and TRBJ1-1, is GAGVSQSPRYKVTKRGQDVALRCDPISGHVSLYWYRQALGQGPEFLTYFNYEAQQDKSGLPNDRFSAERPEGSISTLTIQRTEQRDSAMYRCASSLAIHISGMNTEAFFGQGTRLTVV.

Only a few counts were recorded for this clone. This chain links TRBV30 with TRBJ2-5; 8 positions match TRBD1. Germline V gives CDR1 GTSNPN, CDR2 SVGIG (reference sequence). CDR3 length: 15 amino acids. V shed 5 bases and J 2 bases; nucleotides not matched to a gene: 10. CDR3: CAWHPQGAPQETQYF. CDR3 bases: TGTGCCTGGCATCCCCAGGGGGCTCCACAAGAGACCCAGTACTTC. Based on the CDR3 plus reference TRBV30 and TRBJ2-5, the full variable domain is SQTIHQWPATLVQPVGSPLSLECTVEGTSNPNLYWYRQAAGRGLQLLFYSVGIGQISSEVPQNLSASRPQDRQFILSSKKLLLSDSGFYLCAWHPQGAPQETQYFGPGTRLLVL.

The CDR3 loop reads CASSLGGVDYGYTF. The CDR3 DNA reads as TGTGCCAGCAGCTTAGGCGGGGTCGACTATGGCTACACCTTC. This chain joins TRBV7-2 and TRBJ1-2; D gene ambiguous. V was trimmed by 1 base and J by 3 bases, leaving 9 bases between them. Germline V gives CDR1 SGHTA, CDR2 FQGNSA. This CDR3 spans 14 amino acids.

This sequence joins TRBV19 and TRBJ2-7; 8 bases map to TRBD2. The CDR3 sequence is 13 residues long. Trimming cost V 6 bases and J 5 bases; bases outside gene matches: 6. Per germline, CDR1 LNHDA and CDR2 SQIVND (reference sequence). CDR3 nucleotides: TGTGCCAGTAGACCCAGCGGGAGCAACGAGCAGTACTTC. Translating gives CASRPSGSNEQYF.

CDR3 bases: TGCGCCAGCAGCCAAGTGGGACAGGGCTACGAGCAGTACTTC. It yields the protein CASSQVGQGYEQYF. The chain employs TRBV4-1 and TRBJ2-7; 9 nucleotides match TRBD1. CDR1 is MGHRA, CDR2 YSYEKL, per germline. Losses at the gene ends were 1 base for V and 3 bases for J; bases not matched to a gene: 1. This CDR3 is 14 amino acids long.